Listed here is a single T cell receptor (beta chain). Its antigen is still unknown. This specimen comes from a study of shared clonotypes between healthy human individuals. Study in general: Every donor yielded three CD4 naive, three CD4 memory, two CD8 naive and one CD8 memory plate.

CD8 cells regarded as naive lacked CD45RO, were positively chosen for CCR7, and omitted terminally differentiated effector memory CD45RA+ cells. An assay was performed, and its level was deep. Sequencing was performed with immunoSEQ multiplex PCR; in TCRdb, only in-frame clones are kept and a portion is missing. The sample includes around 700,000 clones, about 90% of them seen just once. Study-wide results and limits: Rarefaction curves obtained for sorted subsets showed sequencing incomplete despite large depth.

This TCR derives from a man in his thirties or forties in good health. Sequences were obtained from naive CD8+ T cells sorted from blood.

The CDR3 reads CASSRTGSAGELFF. Here the CDR3 DNA reads TGTGCCAGCAGCAGAACAGGGTCCGCCGGGGAGCTGTTTTTT. The chain links TRBV7-3 to TRBJ2-2; tentatively, D is TRBD1 (6 bases). Looked up from germline, CDR1 is SGHTA and CDR2 is FQGTGA. V lost 5 bases and J lost 6, with 13 bases in between. This CDR3 region has 14 residues.